This T cell receptor beta chain was profiled in a study of blood T cells in healthy people across ages. The study, taken as a whole, reports: Among T cells, TCR beta diversity per million cells dropped roughly linearly as age rose.

With a J-beta primer mix and a sample-barcoded 5' primer, a second PCR ran roughly 6 to 11 cycles. A single record per CDR3 protein comes from TCRdb applying MiXCR to the 5' RACE reads. In the table there are around 1,900,000 distinct CDR3 sequences, 35% to 50% of which are singletons. Remarks on this clonotype: Its antigen is not known. Germline is not matched at one junction end, which may reflect a read error.

Researchers report isolating at least 6 million PBMCs per sample. Germline CDR1 is SSHAT and CDR2 is FNYEAQ (reference sequence). The CDR3 runs to 14 residues. This chain joins TRBV7-7 and TRBJ2-5, with D unclear. This sequence was found in a human donor in good health. Sequenced input: blood. As DNA, the CDR3 is TGCGTTAGCAGCTTAGGACCTAGCCAAGAGACCCAGTACTTC. Translation: CVSSLGPSQETQYF.